The 2 T cell receptor beta chains reported below all come from one sample, sequenced in a study of OX40 agonist ivuxolimab in advanced cancers. Clones were read by immunoSEQ multiplex PCR, and TCRdb kept only the in-frame ones, dropping some. The sample shows approximately 38,000 clones, about 90% of them seen only once. Sequencing used CD4+ or CD8+ T cells sorted from blood, obtained in a trial of the OX40 agonist ivuxolimab. These receptors all stem from an adult with an advanced solid tumor such as melanoma, head and neck, liver or kidney cancer.

The rearrangement joins TRBV14 to TRBJ2-2, with 7 bases aligning to TRBD2. Germline CDR1 and CDR2: SGHDN and FVKESK. The V segment lost 5 bases and the J segment 8 bases; nucleotides outside the gene matches: 11. The CDR3 sequence is 15 residues long. The CDR3 is CASSKPLAVGGELFF. Here the CDR3 DNA reads TGTGCCAGCAGCAAGCCGCTAGCGGTGGGTGGGGAGCTGTTTTTT.

The chain links TRBV28 to TRBJ1-5; 7 bases match TRBD1. The CDR3 is 14 residues long. V was clipped by 6 bases and J by 11 bases; unmatched bases: 13. The V gene's germline CDR1 is MDHEN and CDR2 SYDVKM. The CDR3 nucleotides read TGTGCCAGCAGCCCGGGACAGCTCTCCCAGTCCCAGCATTTT. Translating it yields CASSPGQLSQSQHF.